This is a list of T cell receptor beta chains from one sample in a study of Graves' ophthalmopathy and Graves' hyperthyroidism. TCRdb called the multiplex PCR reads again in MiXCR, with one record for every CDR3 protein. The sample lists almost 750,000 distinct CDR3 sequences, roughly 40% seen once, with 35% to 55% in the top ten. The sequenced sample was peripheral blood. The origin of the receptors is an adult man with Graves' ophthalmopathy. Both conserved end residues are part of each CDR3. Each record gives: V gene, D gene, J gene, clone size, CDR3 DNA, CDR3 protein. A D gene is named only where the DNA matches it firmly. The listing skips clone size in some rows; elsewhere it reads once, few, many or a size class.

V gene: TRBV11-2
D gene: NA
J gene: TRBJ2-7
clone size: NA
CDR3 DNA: TGTGCCAGCAGCCCCCCCGGACTTTTTACCTACGAGCAGTACTTC
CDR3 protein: CASSPPGLFTYEQYF

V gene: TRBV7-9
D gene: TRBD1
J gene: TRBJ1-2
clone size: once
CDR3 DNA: TGTGCCAGCAGCTTGAGGGACAGTCGCGGGGGTAGGGATGGCTACACCTTC
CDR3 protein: CASSLRDSRGGRDGYTF

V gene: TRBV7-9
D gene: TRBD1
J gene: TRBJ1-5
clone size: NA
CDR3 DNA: TGTGCCAGCAGCTTTCGACAGGGACAAAGCAATCAGCCCCAGCATTTT
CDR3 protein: CASSFRQGQSNQPQHF

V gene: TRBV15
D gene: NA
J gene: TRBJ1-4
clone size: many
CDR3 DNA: TGTGCCACCAGCAGAAGAAAGGGGGGCCGGGCAACTAATGAAAAACTGTTTTTT
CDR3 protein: CATSRRKGGRATNEKLFF

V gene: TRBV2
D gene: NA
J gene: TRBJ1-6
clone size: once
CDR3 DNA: TGTGCCAGCAGTCCCCGGGGGGTCAGCTCCTATAATTCACCCCTCCACTTT
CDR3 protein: CASSPRGVSSYNSPLHF

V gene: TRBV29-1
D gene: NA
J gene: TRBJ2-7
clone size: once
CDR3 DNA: TGCAGAGTTGAAGGTGTGGGGACTGGGCAGTACTTC
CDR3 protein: CRVEGVGTGQYF

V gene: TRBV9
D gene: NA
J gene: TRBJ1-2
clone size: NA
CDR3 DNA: TGTGCCAGCAGCCCCGGACAGTATGGGAGCGGCTACACCTTC
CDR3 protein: CASSPGQYGSGYTF

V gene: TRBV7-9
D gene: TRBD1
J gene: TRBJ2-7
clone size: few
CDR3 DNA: TGTGCCAGCAGTGCGGCCCCGCCCGACAGGGGCTACGAGCAGTACTTC
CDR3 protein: CASSAAPPDRGYEQYF

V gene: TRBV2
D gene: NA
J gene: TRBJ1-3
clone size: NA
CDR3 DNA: TGTGCCAGCAGTTTATTTCCTGGAAACACCATATATTTT
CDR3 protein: CASSLFPGNTIYF

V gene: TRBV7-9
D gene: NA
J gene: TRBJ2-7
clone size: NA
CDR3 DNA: TGTGCCAGCAGCTTAGTTGGGGCAAACTACGAGCAGTACTTC
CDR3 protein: CASSLVGANYEQYF

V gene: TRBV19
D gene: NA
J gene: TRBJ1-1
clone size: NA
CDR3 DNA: TGTGCCAGCAGCCAAGTACCCCTGCTGAACACTGAAGCTTTCTTT
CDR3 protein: CASSQVPLLNTEAFF

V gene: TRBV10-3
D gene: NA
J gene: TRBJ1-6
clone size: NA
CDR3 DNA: TGTGCCAGCAGTTACTCGCGGGGGCCTAATTCACCCCTCCACTTT
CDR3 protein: CASSYSRGPNSPLHF

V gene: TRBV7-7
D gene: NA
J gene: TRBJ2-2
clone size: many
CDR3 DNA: TGTGCTAGCAGCCAAGAGGTGGGGAACACCGGGGAGCTGTTTTTT
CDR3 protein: CASSQEVGNTGELFF

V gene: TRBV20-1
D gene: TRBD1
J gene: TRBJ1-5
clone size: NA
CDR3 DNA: TGCAGTGCTGGGACAGACCGACCTTATAGCAATCAGCCCCAGCATTTT
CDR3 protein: CSAGTDRPYSNQPQHF

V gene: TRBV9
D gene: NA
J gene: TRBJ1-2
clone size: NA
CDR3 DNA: TGTGCCAGCAGCACCCCGACAGAGCCGGGGGGCTACACCTTC
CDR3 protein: CASSTPTEPGGYTF

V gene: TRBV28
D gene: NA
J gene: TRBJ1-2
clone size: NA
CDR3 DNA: TGTGCCAGCAGTCCACGGAATATCTATGGCTACACCTTC
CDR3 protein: CASSPRNIYGYTF

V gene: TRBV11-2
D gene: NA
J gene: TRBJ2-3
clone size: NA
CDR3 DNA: TGTGCCAGCAGCCCCCGAGGCCCCAAGCAGTATTTT
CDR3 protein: CASSPRGPKQYF

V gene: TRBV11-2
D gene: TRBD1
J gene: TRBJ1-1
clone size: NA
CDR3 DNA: TGTGCCAGCAGCTTAGGTGGGACAGATGAAGCTTTCTTT
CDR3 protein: CASSLGGTDEAFF

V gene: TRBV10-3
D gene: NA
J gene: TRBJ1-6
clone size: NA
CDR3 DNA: TGTGCCAGCAGTACCCATCCTGCCGGAGCGGCCCCCCACTTT
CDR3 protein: CASSTHPAGAAPHF

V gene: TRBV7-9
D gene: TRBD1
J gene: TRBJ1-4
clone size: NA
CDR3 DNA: TGTGCCAGCAGCCAAGATTCAGGACAGGTGGAAAAACTGTTTTTT
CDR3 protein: CASSQDSGQVEKLFF

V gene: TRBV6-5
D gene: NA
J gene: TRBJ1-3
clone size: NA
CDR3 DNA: TGTGCCAGCAGTTACGGACACTCCTCTGGAAACACCATATATTTT
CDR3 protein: CASSYGHSSGNTIYF

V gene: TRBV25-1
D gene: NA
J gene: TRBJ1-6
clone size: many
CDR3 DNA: TGTGCCAGCAGTGAAGCCGGGGCAGGATTAAATTCACCCCTCCACTTT
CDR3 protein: CASSEAGAGLNSPLHF

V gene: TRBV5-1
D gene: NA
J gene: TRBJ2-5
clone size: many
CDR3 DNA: TGCGCCAGCTCGGGCAGCCAAGAGACCCAGTACTTC
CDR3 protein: CASSGSQETQYF

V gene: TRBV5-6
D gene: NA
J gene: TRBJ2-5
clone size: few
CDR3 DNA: TGTGCCAGCAGCTTTGGGGAACCGGAGACCCAGTACTTC
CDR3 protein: CASSFGEPETQYF

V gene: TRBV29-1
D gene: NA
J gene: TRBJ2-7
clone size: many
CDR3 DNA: TGCAGCGTTGTAGGAGGTCGCTCCTACGAGCAGTACTTC
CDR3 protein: CSVVGGRSYEQYF

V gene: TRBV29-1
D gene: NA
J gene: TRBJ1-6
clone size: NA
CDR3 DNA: TGCAGCGTCCGGGGGAACAATTCACCCCTCCACTTT
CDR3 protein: CSVRGNNSPLHF

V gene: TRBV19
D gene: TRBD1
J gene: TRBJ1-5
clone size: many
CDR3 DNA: TGTGCCAGTAGCGCGATCGGACAGGGAATGAATCAGCCCCAGCATTTT
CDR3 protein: CASSAIGQGMNQPQHF

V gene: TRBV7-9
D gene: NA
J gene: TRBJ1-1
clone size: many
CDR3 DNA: TGTGCCAGCAGCTTAGGAGCTATTAACACTGAAGCTTTCTTT
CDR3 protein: CASSLGAINTEAFF

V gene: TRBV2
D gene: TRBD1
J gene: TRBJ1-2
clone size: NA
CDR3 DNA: TGTGCCAGCAGAGCCAAGACAGGGGACTATGGCTACACCTTC
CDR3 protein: CASRAKTGDYGYTF

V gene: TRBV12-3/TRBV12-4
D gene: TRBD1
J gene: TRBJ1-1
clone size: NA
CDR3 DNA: TGTGCCAGCAATGACGGACAGGGGGTAGATCAAGCTTTCTTT
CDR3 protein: CASNDGQGVDQAFF

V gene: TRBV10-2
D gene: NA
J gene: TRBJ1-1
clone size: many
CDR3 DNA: TGCGCCAGCTATATTACCGGGAGGACGAACACTGAAGCTTTCTTT
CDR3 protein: CASYITGRTNTEAFF

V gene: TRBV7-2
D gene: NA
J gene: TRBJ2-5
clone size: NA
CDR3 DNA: TGTGCCAGCTCTGGGGGGGGCCACAAGTGGACCCAGTACTTC
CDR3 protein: CASSGGGHKWTQYF

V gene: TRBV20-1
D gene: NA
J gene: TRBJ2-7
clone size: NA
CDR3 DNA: TGCAGTGCTAGAGCAGGCAGGGTAAGGGAGCAGTACTTC
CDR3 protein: CSARAGRVREQYF

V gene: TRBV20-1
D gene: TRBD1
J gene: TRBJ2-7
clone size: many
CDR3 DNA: TGCAGTGCTAGAGCCGCAGGGGGTTTGGGGGAGCAGTACTTC
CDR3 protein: CSARAAGGLGEQYF

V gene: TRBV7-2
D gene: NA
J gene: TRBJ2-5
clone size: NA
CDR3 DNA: TGTGCCAGCAGTTACCCTACGGGGGCGGGAGAGACCCAGTACTTC
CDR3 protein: CASSYPTGAGETQYF

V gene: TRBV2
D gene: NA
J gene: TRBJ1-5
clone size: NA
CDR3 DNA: TGTGCCAGCAGTGAAAGGGTGCGGAGCAATCAGCCCCAGCATTTT
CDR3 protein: CASSERVRSNQPQHF

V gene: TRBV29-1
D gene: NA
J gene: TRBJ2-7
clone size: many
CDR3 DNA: TGCAGCGTTGAAATCGGTGGGACGGACTCCTACGAGCAGTACTTC
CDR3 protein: CSVEIGGTDSYEQYF

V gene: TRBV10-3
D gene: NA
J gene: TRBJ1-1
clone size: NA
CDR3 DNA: TGTGCCATCACTGGGACAGAAGCTTTCTTT
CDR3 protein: CAITGTEAFF

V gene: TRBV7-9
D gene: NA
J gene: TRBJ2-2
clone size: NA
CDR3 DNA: TGTGCCAGCAGCTTAGCAGGACCTGAGAACACCGGGGAGCTGTTTTTT
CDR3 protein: CASSLAGPENTGELFF

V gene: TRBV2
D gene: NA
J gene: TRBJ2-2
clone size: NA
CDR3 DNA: TGTGCCATTCCGGACTCAAAAGGAGGCTACACCGGGGAGCTGTTTTTT
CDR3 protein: CAIPDSKGGYTGELFF

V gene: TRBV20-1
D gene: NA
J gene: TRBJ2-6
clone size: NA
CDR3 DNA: TGCAGTGCTAGAGATGAAATGGGACGTAGCTCTGGGGCCAACGTCCTGACTTTC
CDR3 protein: CSARDEMGRSSGANVLTF

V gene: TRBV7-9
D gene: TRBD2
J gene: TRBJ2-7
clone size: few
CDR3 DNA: TGTGCCAGCAGCTTAAACGGGAGGGAATACGAGCAGTACTTC
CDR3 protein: CASSLNGREYEQYF

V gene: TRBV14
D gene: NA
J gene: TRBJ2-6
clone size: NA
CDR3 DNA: TGTGCCAGCAGCCGCAGGGTGGGGGCCAACGTCCTGACTTTC
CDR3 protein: CASSRRVGANVLTF

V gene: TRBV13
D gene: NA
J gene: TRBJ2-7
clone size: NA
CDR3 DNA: TGTGCCAGCAGTTTAGCGGTCAAGACCTGGGCCTACGAGCAGTACTTC
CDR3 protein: CASSLAVKTWAYEQYF

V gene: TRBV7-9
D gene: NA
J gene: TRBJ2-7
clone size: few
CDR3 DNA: TGTGCCAGCAGCTTTGCCGGGTTGAACGAGCAGTACTTC
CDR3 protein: CASSFAGLNEQYF

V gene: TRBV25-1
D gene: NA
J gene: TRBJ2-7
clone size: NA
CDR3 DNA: TGTGCCAGCAGTGATAGGACGACAGGATACGAGCAGTACTTC
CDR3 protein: CASSDRTTGYEQYF

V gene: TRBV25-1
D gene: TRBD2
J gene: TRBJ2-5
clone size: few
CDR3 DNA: TGTGCCAGCAGTCATACTAGCGGGAGGGTTAGGGAGACCCAGTACTTC
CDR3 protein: CASSHTSGRVRETQYF

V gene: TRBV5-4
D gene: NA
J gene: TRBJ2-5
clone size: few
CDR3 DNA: TGTGCCAGCAGCTCCGGGTCCCCCCTGGGTCCAGAGACCCAGTACTTC
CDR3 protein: CASSSGSPLGPETQYF

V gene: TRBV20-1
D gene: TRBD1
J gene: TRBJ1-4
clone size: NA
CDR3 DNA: TGCAGTGCCGTAGGGTCGAGCCAGGGGGCTAATGAAAAACTGTTTTTT
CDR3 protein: CSAVGSSQGANEKLFF

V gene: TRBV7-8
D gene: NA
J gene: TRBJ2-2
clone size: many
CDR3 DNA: TGTGCCAGCAGCCAGGCTGGGACCGGGGAGCTGTTTTTT
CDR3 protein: CASSQAGTGELFF

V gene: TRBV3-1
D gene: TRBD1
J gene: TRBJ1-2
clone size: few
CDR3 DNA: TGTGCCAGCAGTGATTATGGACAGGGTAACTATGGCTACACCTTC
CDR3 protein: CASSDYGQGNYGYTF

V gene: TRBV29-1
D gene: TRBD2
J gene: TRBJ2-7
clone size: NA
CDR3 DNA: TGCAGCTTACGGCGGGAGGGCGAGCAGTACTTC
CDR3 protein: CSLRREGEQYF

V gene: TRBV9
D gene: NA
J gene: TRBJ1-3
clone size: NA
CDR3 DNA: TGTGCCAGCAGCGTAGAGGCAGGCGGAAACACCATATATTTT
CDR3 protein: CASSVEAGGNTIYF

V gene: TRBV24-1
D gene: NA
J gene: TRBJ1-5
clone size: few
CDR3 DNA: TGTGCCACCAGTGACCCAGGGAGAGGGGACCTTACGCCCCAGCATTTT
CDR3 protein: CATSDPGRGDLTPQHF

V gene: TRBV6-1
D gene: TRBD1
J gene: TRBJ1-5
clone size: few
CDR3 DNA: TGTGCCAGCAGTGAAAGTCTCAGGGGGTTACGGCAGCCCCAGCATTTT
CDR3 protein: CASSESLRGLRQPQHF

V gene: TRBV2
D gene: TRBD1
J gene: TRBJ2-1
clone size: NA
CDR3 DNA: TGTGCCAGTCAGACAGGGGTGGCCTACAATGAGCAGTTCTTC
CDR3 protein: CASQTGVAYNEQFF

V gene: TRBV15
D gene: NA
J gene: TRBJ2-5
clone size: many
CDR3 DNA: TGTGCCACCAGCAGAGATAGTCGAGGGGTCGGAGAGACCCAGTACTTC
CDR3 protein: CATSRDSRGVGETQYF